The entry below gives a single TCR beta chain sequence along with its context. Other DNA sequences in the same sample also yield this CDR3. Researchers ran the PCR with 60 Vbeta and 13 Jbeta primers. The method was immunoSEQ multiplex PCR; TCRdb's version includes in-frame clones alone and lacks a portion of them. Of a few hundred thousand clones detected, about 75% appear once; the ten largest clones hold approximately 2.1%. This record comes from a study of cytomegalovirus exposure and HLA in healthy donors. This CDR3 comprises 13 residues. Germline V gene sequence: CDR1 SGHTS, CDR2 YDEGEE. Trimming took 4 bases from V and 3 from J, leaving 11 bases between them.

The sequence came from a female donor in good health and CMV-seronegative. The gene calls are TRBV5-8 and TRBJ2-7, with D possibly TRBD2 on 5 matching bases. The source material was PBMCs. The DNA of the CDR3 is TGTGCCAGCAGCCTGGACGGGAACTACGAGCAGTACTTC. It yields the protein CASSLDGNYEQYF.